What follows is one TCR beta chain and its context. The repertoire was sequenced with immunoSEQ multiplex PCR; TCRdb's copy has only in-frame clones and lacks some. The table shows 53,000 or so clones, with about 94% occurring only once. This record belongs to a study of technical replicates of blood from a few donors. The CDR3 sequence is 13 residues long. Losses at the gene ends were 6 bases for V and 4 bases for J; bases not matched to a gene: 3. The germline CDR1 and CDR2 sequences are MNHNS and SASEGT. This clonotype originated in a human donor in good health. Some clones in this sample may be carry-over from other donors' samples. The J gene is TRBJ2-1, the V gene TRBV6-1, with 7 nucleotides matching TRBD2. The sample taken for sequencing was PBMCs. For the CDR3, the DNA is TGTGCCAGCAGGGGAGCGGGGTACAATGAGCAGTTCTTC. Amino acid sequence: CASRGAGYNEQFF.